These 7 T cell receptor beta chains were sequenced from one sample in a study of blood T cell repertoires in COVID-19. TCRdb's table, derived via immunoSEQ multiplex PCR, lists solely in-frame clones and lacks some. This table has 350,000 to 550,000 clones, about 89% appearing once. Material: peripheral blood. The receptor source for this set is a woman aged 30 to 39 with acute or convalescent COVID-19.

This chain links TRBV5-4 with TRBJ2-7; a possible D gene is TRBD2 (6 bases). Germline CDR1 and CDR2: SGHNT and YYREEE (reference sequence). CDR3 length: 15 residues. V lost 2 bases and J 5 bases, leaving 17 bases between the germline ends. CDR3 nucleotide sequence: TGTGCCAGCAGCTTCCGGGGAGGTTTGAGTGACGAGCAGTACTTC. Its protein is CASSFRGGLSDEQYF. The full variable domain, with the rest looked up from reference TRBV5-4 and TRBJ2-7, is ETGVTQSPTHLIKTRGQQVTLRCSSQSGHNTVSWYQQALGQGPQFIFQYYREEENGRGNFPPRFSGLQFPNYSSELNVNALELDDSALYLCASSFRGGLSDEQYFGPGTRLTVT.

The chain joins TRBV11-2 to TRBJ1-2, with 10 positions matching TRBD1. V was clipped by 4 bases and J by 8 bases; unmatched bases: 7. The CDR3 loop spans 14 amino acids. Germline CDR1 and CDR2: SGHAT and FQNNGV. The CDR3 loop is CASSSGQGSFGYTF. In DNA form, the CDR3 reads TGTGCCAGCAGCTCGGGACAGGGGTCGTTCGGCTACACCTTC.

This chain connects TRBV5-1 to TRBJ1-1; 8 bases match TRBD1. This CDR3 contains 14 residues. V shed 4 bases, J shed 1 base, and the junction held 3 bases outside the gene matches. Germline-derived CDR1 and CDR2 are SGHRS and YFSETQ. For the CDR3, the DNA is TGCGCCAGCAGCATGCAGGGGGCGAACACTGAAGCTTTCTTT. Protein product: CASSMQGANTEAFF.

The genes are TRBV28 and TRBJ1-6; weak D call: TRBD1 (6 bases). This CDR3 is 15 amino acids long. Germline V CDR1 and CDR2: MDHEN, SYDVKM. V shed 5 bases and J shed 8 bases, with 16 bases lying between them. The CDR3 region is CASSLIVGGHSPLHF. The CDR3 nucleotides are TGTGCCAGCAGTCTTATCGTCGGGGGGCATTCACCCCTCCACTTT. The full variable domain, completed using reference TRBV28 and TRBJ1-6, is DVKVTQSSRYLVKRTGEKVFLECVQDMDHENMFWYRQDPGLGLRLIYFSYDVKMKEKGDIPEGYSVSREKKERFSLILESASTNQTSMYLCASSLIVGGHSPLHFGNGTRLTVT.

This chain links TRBV24-1 with TRBJ2-3, with 8 bases matching TRBD2. CDR1 KGHDR and CDR2 SFDVKD come from the germline V gene. The V and J ends lost 8 bases and 10 bases, in that order; junction bases with no gene match: 10. There are 13 residues in the CDR3. CDR3 DNA sequence: TGTGCCACCAAGAGGTTCAGCGGGGGTGCGCAGTATTTT. It codes for CATKRFSGGAQYF.

This clone was counted only a few times. CDR3 DNA: TGTGCCAGCAGTCGCACCCAGGGGGGCATGAACACTGAAGCTTTCTTT. It codes for CASSRTQGGMNTEAFF. V gene TRBV6-6 combines with J gene TRBJ1-1, with 7 bases that match TRBD1. V lost 5 bases, J lost 0 bases, and 9 bases stayed unmatched. The germline CDR1 and CDR2 sequences are MNHNY and SVGAGI (reference sequence). The CDR3 runs to 16 residues.

This chain connects TRBV3-1 (or the pseudogene TRBV3-2) to TRBJ2-5, with 10 bases matching TRBD2. This CDR3 has 14 residues. Germline loops: CDR1 LGHDT, CDR2 YNNKEL (reference sequence). Trimming at V came to 2 bases and at J to 3 bases, leaving 0 bases not matched to a gene. The CDR3 loop is CASSQLAGEETQYF. DNA of the CDR3: TGTGCCAGCAGCCAACTAGCGGGAGAAGAGACCCAGTACTTC.